These 5 T cell receptor beta chains were sequenced from one sample in a study of cytomegalovirus exposure and HLA in healthy donors. Method: immunoSEQ multiplex PCR; TCRdb's copy keeps in-frame clones and lacks some. The data contain 130,000 or so clones, roughly nine tenths of them singletons. The source material was PBMCs. All receptors come from a man aged 30 to 45 in good health and CMV-seronegative.

This clone has only a few counts. The chain has TRBV6-1 and TRBJ1-6; D not resolved. Looked up from germline, CDR1 is MNHNS and CDR2 is SASEGT. V lost 2 bases and J 12 bases, leaving 8 bases between the germline ends. This CDR3 spans 12 amino acids. The CDR3 is CASSEQILPLHF. The CDR3 coding sequence is TGTGCCAGCAGTGAACAGATCTTACCCCTCCACTTT.

The rearrangement links TRBV9 to TRBJ2-7; TRBD1 matches 7 bases. This CDR3 region has 14 residues. Trimming at V came to 0 bases and at J to 2 bases, leaving 2 bases not matched to a gene. The germline V gene has CDR1 SGDLS and CDR2 YYNGEE. The CDR3 nucleotides are TGTGCCAGCAGCGTAGCCCAGGGGGCCTACGAGCAGTACTTC. It encodes CASSVAQGAYEQYF.

This clone has only a few counts. The rearrangement uses TRBV29-1 and TRBJ1-5; D perhaps matches TRBD1 (6 bases). V was shortened by 6 bases and J by 3 bases, with 12 bases between the two germline ends. Germline assignment: CDR1 SQVTM and CDR2 ANQGSEA. The CDR3 is 13 amino acids. CDR3 region: CSVSTGINQPQHF. CDR3 in DNA: TGCAGCGTCTCAACAGGGATCAATCAGCCCCAGCATTTT.

V usage is TRBV7-9 and J usage is TRBJ2-7; a possible D gene is TRBD1 (6 bases). The CDR3 has 14 amino acids. Trimming removed 1 base at V and 3 bases at J, with 10 bases between. Germline V gene data show CDR1 as SEHNR and CDR2 as FQNEAQ (reference sequence). The DNA of the CDR3 is TGTGCCAGCAGCTTAGAGGGGGAGTACTACGAGCAGTACTTC. This gives the protein CASSLEGEYYEQYF.

The chain has TRBV28 and TRBJ1-2; 9 positions agree with TRBD1. The V and J ends lost 4 bases and 4 bases, in that order; junction bases with no gene match: 10. The CDR3 sequence is 16 residues long. The germline gives CDR1 MDHEN, CDR2 SYDVKM. The DNA for the CDR3 is TGTGCCAGCAGTTCACCGGGACAGGGTGTAGGCTATGGCTACACCTTC. Amino acid sequence: CASSSPGQGVGYGYTF.